Below, 8 T cell receptor beta chains from the same sample are listed, as sequenced in a study of blood T cell repertoires in COVID-19. Method: immunoSEQ multiplex PCR; TCRdb's copy keeps in-frame clones and lacks some. Of 120,000 to 150,000 clones in the sample, 85% to 90% were seen once. The specimen sequenced was peripheral blood. These receptors came from a human donor in a cohort sampled during active COVID-19.

The CDR3 reads CASSQRDRGGLETQYF. The CDR3 region has the DNA TGTGCCAGCAGCCAAAGGGACAGGGGGGGGCTGGAGACCCAGTACTTC. V and J are TRBV3-1 (or the pseudogene TRBV3-2) and TRBJ2-5; 11 bases align to TRBD1. The CDR3 loop spans 16 amino acids. With V trimmed by 2 bases and J by 5 bases, 7 bases remained unmatched. CDR1 is LGHDT and CDR2 is YNNKEL in the germline V gene (reference sequence).

The rearrangement links TRBV30 to TRBJ2-3, with D possibly matching TRBD1 (7 bases). V was shortened by 7 bases and J by 2 bases, with 13 bases between the two germline ends. The CDR3 extends over 13 amino acids. From germline, CDR1 is GTSNPN and CDR2 SVGIG (reference sequence). CDR3 DNA: TGTGCCTCCTGGAGGGGGCCCACAGATACGCAGTATTTT. Its translation is CASWRGPTDTQYF.

This rearrangement joins TRBV4-2 to TRBJ2-1, with 14 bases identical to TRBD2. J lost 9 bases, V lost 1 base, and 5 bases had no gene match. Germline V gene sequence: CDR1 LGHNA, CDR2 YNFKEQ. This CDR3 is 16 amino acids long. The CDR3 loop reads CASSQVTSGRAGEQFF. The DNA of the CDR3 is TGTGCCAGCAGCCAAGTGACTAGCGGGAGGGCCGGTGAGCAGTTCTTC.

This clone was counted a single time. The rearrangement uses TRBV3-1 (or the pseudogene TRBV3-2) and TRBJ2-7; 7 bases align to TRBD2. This CDR3 spans 13 amino acids. CDR1 LGHDT and CDR2 YNNKEL come from the germline V gene (reference sequence). The V gene end was trimmed by 4 bases and the J gene end by 4 bases; junction bases not matched to a gene: 4. The CDR3 DNA sequence: TGTGCCAGCAGCCGCTCGGGGGGTTACGAGCAGTACTTC. Translated: CASSRSGGYEQYF.

The CDR3 reads CASRNVAGGSYEQYF. The CDR3 nucleotides are TGTGCCAGCAGGAATGTAGCGGGAGGGTCCTACGAGCAGTACTTC. The chain is built from TRBV25-1 and TRBJ2-7; 11 bases line up with TRBD2. Germline-derived CDR1 and CDR2 are MGHDK and SYGVNS. This CDR3 comprises 15 residues. The J segment lost 1 base and the V segment lost 6 bases, leaving 5 bases of the junction unmatched.

The chain carries TRBV6-5 and TRBJ2-3, with D possibly matching TRBD2 (6 bases). The CDR3 extends over 14 amino acids. Trimming stripped 5 bases from V and 2 bases from J, with 11 bases between. Germline CDR1 and CDR2: MNHEY and SVGAGI. The CDR3 bases are TGTGCCAGCAGTCGGGGGACGGTCACAGATACGCAGTATTTT. Its protein is CASSRGTVTDTQYF.

The rearrangement uses TRBV6-2 or TRBV6-3 and TRBJ1-5; D is possibly TRBD1 (6 bases). Germline assignment: CDR1 MNHEY and CDR2 SVGEGT. The CDR3 length is 16 residues. Between the trimmed V and J ends, which lost 6 bases and 2 bases, there was a span of 17 bases. CDR3 sequence (DNA): TGTGCCAGCAGCCTCCAGGGGCTCGGGGGCAATCAGCCCCAGCATTTT. Protein product: CASSLQGLGGNQPQHF.

The chain joins TRBV21-1 to TRBJ2-2; the DNA was not used to check the table's D call, TRBD1. TRBV21-1 is recorded as a pseudogene. There are 16 residues in the CDR3. In nucleotides, the CDR3 is TGTGCCAGCAGCAAAGTAGTGGCAGGGCGGACCGGGGAGCTGTTTTTT. It is translated as CASSKVVAGRTGELFF.